This T cell receptor (beta chain) was recovered during a study of shared clonotypes between healthy human individuals. The naive CD8 subset, CD45RO-negative cells positively selected for CCR7, excluded terminally differentiated effector memory CD45RA+ cells. Healthy HIV-negative adults without recent acute infections or vaccinations served as donors. The ends lost 1 base at V and 7 bases at J; junction bases unmatched: 7. The germline V gene has CDR1 SGHVS and CDR2 FNYEAQ. The length of the CDR3 is 16 residues. Here immunoSEQ multiplex PCR was the method, and the copy in TCRdb shows in-frame clones only, minus some. The data hold roughly 2 million clones, with approximately 95% observed a single time. Overall study findings and caveats: Blood alone was sampled, and tissue repertoires likely differ.

As to this clone: The antigen remains unidentified.

This chain uses TRBV7-6 with TRBJ1-6, with 7 bases lining up with TRBD1. The sample was naive CD8+ T cells sorted from blood. The sequence came from a man in his late teens or twenties in good health. The CDR3 bases are TGTGCCAGCAGCTTAGAGTCGGGACAGTGGAATTCACCCCTCCACTTT. It specifies CASSLESGQWNSPLHF.